The present TCR beta chain was sequenced within a study of control samples from healthy donors and cancer patients. The germline V gene has CDR1 LNHDA and CDR2 SQIVND (reference sequence). Trimming cost V 5 bases and J 5 bases; bases outside gene matches: 13. CDR3 length: 16 residues. Data came from immunoSEQ multiplex PCR; TCRdb stores just in-frame clones and leaves some out. The sample yields about 120,000 clones, about 86% seen once. Sequenced: blood. The V gene is TRBV19, the J gene TRBJ1-2; 8 nucleotides align to TRBD1. The sequence came from a man aged 25-45 years in good health. The CDR3, as DNA: TGTGCCAGTAGTCCCCCCCCGGGACAGGATTTTTATGGCTACACCTTC. Translating it yields CASSPPPGQDFYGYTF. Full variable domain (missing parts from reference TRBV19 and TRBJ1-2): DGGITQSPKYLFRKEGQNVTLSCEQNLNHDAMYWYRQDPGQGLRLIYYSQIVNDFQKGDIAEGYSVSREKKESFPLTVTSAQKNPTAFYLCASSPPPGQDFYGYTFGSGTRLTVV.